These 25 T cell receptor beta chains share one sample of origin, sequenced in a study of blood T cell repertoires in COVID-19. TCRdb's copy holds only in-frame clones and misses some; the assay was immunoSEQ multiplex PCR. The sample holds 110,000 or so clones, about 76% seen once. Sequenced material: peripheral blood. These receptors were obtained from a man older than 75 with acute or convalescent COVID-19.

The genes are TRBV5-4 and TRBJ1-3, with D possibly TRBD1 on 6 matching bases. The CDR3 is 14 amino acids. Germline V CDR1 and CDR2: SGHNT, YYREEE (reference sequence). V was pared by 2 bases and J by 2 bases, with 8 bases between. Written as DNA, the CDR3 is TGTGCCAGCAGCTTCCAGGGGACTGGAAACACCATATATTTT. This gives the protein CASSFQGTGNTIYF.

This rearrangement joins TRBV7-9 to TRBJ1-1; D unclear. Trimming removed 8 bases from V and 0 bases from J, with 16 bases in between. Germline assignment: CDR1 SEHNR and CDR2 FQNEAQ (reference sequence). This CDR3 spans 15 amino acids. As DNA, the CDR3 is TGTGCCAGCGATGTCGGGGTGGGAGTGAACACTGAAGCTTTCTTT. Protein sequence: CASDVGVGVNTEAFF.

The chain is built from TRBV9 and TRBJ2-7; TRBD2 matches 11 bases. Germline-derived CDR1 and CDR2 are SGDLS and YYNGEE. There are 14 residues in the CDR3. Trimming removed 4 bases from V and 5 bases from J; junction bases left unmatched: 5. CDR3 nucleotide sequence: TGTGCCAGCAGCCTTACTAGCGGGAGCGACGAGCAGTACTTC. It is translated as CASSLTSGSDEQYF.

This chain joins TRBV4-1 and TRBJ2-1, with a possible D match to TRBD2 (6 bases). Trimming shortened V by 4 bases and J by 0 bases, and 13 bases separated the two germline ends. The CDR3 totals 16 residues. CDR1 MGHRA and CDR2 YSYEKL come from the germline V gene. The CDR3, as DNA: TGCGCCAGCAGCCGGGAGGAGGTCAGCTCCTACAATGAGCAGTTCTTC. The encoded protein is CASSREEVSSYNEQFF.

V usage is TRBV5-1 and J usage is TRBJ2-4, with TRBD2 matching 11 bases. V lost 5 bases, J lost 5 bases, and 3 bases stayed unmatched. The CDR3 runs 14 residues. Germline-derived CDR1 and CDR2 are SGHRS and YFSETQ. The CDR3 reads CASRLAGEENIQYF. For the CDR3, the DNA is TGCGCCAGCAGACTAGCGGGAGAGGAAAACATTCAGTACTTC. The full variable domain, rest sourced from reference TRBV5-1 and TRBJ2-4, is KAGVTQTPRYLIKTRGQQVTLSCSPISGHRSVSWYQQTPGQGLQFLFEYFSETQRNKGNFPGRFSGRQFSNSRSEMNVSTLELGDSALYLCASRLAGEENIQYFGAGTRLSVL.

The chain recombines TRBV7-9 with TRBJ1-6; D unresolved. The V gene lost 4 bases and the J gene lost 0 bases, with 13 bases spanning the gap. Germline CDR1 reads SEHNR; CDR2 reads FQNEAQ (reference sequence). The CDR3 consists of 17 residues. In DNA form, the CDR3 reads TGTGCCAGCAGCTCGTCGCTTAGGAGCTCCTATAATTCACCCCTCCACTTT. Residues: CASSSSLRSSYNSPLHF.

The CDR3 DNA reads as TGTGCCAGCAGCCCGGGGGGAGGAGATACGCAGTATTTT. Translation: CASSPGGGDTQYF. The V call is TRBV7-3, the J call TRBJ2-3, with TRBD2 matching over 7 bases. J gave up 5 bases and V 5 bases, and 4 bases lay outside the gene matches. The V gene's germline CDR1 is SGHTA and CDR2 FQGTGA. The CDR3 contains 13 residues.

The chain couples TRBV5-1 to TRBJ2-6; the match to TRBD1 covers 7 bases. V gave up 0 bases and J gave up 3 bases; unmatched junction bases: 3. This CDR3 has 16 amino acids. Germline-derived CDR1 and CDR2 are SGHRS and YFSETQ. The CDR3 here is CASSLDRGVGANVLTF. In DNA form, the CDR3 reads TGCGCCAGCAGCTTGGACAGGGGAGTTGGGGCCAACGTCCTGACTTTC.

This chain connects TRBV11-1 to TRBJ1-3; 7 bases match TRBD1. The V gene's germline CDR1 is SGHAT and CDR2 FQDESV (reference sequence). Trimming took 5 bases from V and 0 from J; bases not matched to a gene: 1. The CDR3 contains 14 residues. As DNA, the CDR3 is TGTGCCAGCAGCCGGGACAGCTCTGGAAACACCATATATTTT. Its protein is CASSRDSSGNTIYF.

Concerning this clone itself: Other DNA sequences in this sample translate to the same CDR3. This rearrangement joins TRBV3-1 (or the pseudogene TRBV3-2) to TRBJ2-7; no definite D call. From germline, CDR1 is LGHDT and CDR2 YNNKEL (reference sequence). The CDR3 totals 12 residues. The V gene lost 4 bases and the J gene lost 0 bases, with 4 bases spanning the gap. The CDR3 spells CASSRSSYEQYF. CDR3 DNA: TGTGCCAGCAGCCGTAGCTCCTACGAGCAGTACTTC.

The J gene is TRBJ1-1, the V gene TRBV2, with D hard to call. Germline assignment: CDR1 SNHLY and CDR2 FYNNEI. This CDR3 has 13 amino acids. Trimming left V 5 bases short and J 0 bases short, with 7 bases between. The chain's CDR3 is CASSRQVNTEAFF. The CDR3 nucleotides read TGTGCCAGCAGTCGGCAGGTGAACACTGAAGCTTTCTTT.

CDR3 region: CAWSLGGDTQYF. In nucleotides, the CDR3 is TGTGCCTGGAGTCTCGGTGGAGATACGCAGTATTTT. The chain is built from TRBV30 and TRBJ2-3; unclear D gene. V dropped 2 bases and J dropped 5 bases, with 8 bases sitting between them. CDR1 is GTSNPN and CDR2 is SVGIG in the germline V gene (reference sequence). The CDR3 covers 12 residues. Looking up the rest from reference TRBV30 and TRBJ2-3 gives the full variable domain: SQTIHQWPATLVQPVGSPLSLECTVEGTSNPNLYWYRQAAGRGLQLLFYSVGIGQISSEVPQNLSASRPQDRQFILSSKKLLLSDSGFYLCAWSLGGDTQYFGPGTRLTVL.

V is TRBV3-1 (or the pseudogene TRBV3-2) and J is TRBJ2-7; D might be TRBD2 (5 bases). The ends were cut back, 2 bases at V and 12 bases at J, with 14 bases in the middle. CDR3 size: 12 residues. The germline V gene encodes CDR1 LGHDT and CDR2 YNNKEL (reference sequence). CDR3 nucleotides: TGTGCCAGCAGCCAACCTAGCAGAATCCCGTACTTC. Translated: CASSQPSRIPYF.

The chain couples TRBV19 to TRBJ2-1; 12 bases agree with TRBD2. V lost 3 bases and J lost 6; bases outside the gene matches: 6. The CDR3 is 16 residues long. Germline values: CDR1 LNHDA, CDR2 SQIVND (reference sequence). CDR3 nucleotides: TGTGCCAGTAGTATTTTGAGACTAGCGGGAGTCAATGAGCAGTTCTTC. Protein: CASSILRLAGVNEQFF.

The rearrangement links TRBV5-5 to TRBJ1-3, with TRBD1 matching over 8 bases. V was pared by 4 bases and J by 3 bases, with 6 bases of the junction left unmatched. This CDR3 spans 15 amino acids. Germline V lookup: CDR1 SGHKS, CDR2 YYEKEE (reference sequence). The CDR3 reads CASSASTGGGNTIYF. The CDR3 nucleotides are TGTGCCAGCAGCGCGAGCACAGGGGGTGGAAACACCATATATTTT.

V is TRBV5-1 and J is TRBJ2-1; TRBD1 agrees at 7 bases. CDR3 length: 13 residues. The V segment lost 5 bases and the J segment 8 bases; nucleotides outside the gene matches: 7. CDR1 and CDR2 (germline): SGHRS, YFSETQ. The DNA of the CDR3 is TGCGCCAGCAGGAGCAACACAGGGGATGAGCAGTTCTTC. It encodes CASRSNTGDEQFF.

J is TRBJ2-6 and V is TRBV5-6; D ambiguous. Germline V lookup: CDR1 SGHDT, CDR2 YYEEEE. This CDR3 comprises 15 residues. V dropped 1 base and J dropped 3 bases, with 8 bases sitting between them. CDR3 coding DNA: TGTGCCAGCAGCTTGTTGAGTAATGGGGCCAACGTCCTGACTTTC. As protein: CASSLLSNGANVLTF.

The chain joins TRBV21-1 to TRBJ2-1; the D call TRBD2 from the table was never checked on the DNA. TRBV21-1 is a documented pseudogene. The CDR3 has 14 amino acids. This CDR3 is CASSKSGTLNEQFF. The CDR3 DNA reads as TGTGCCAGCAGCAAAAGCGGGACCCTCAATGAGCAGTTCTTC.

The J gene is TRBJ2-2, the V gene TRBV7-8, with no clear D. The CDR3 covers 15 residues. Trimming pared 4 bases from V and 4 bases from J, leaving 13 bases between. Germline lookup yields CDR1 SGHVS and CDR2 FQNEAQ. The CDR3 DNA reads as TGTGCCAGCAGCTCCCGAGAGCTGTCCACCGGGGAGCTGTTTTTT. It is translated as CASSSRELSTGELFF.

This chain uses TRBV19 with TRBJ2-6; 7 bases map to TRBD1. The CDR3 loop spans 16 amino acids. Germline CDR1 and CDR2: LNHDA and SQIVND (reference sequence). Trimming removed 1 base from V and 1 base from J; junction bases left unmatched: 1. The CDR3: CASSIGRGSGANVLTF. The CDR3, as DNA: TGTGCCAGTAGTATAGGCAGGGGGTCTGGGGCCAACGTCCTGACTTTC.

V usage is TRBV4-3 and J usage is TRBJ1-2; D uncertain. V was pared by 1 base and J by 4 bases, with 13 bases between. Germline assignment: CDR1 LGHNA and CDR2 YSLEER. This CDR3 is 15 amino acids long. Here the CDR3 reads CASSQGGEGLYGYTF. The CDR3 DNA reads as TGCGCCAGCAGCCAAGGGGGAGAAGGCCTCTATGGCTACACCTTC.

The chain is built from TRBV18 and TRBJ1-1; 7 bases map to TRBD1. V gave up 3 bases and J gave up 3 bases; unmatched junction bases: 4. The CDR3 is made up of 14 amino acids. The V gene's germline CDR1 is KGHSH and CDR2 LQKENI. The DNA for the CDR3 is TGTGCCAGCTCACCGCAGACAGGGCACACTGAAGCTTTCTTT. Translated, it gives CASSPQTGHTEAFF.

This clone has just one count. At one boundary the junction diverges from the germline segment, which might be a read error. CDR3 protein: CASSLSSGSANEQFF. The CDR3 bases are TGTGCTAGCAGCTTATCCAGCGGGAGCGCCAATGAGCAGTTCTTC. The genes are TRBV7-7 and TRBJ2-1; 8 bases align to TRBD2. The CDR3 length is 15 residues. The V gene's germline CDR1 is SSHAT and CDR2 FNYEAQ (reference sequence).

CDR3 DNA sequence: TGTGCCAGCGGGGGGGACAGGGTGGCCCAGTACTTC. It codes for CASGGDRVAQYF. This chain uses TRBV2 with TRBJ2-5; 9 bases are a match to TRBD1. V dropped 8 bases and J dropped 9; count of bases not matched to a gene: 7. Germline-derived CDR1 and CDR2 are SNHLY and FYNNEI. The CDR3 consists of 12 residues.

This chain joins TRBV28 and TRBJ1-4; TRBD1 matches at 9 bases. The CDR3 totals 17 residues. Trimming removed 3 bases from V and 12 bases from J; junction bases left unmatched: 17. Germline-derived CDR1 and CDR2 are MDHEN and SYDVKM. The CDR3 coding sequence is TGTGCCAGCAGTTTGTCAGGACAGGGGAAGGACCCGAAGCAACTGTTTTTT. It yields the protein CASSLSGQGKDPKQLFF. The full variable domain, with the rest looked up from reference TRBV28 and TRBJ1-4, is DVKVTQSSRYLVKRTGEKVFLECVQDMDHENMFWYRQDPGLGLRLIYFSYDVKMKEKGDIPEGYSVSREKKERFSLILESASTNQTSMYLCASSLSGQGKDPKQLFFGSGTQLSVL.